Shown below are 29 T cell receptor beta chains from a single sample sequenced in a study of CD8 T cells in Susac syndrome (dated by TCRdb to between 2018 and 2020). The library was built by means of the immunoSEQ multiplex PCR assay. RNA was extracted with the RNeasy kit and about 0.45 to 1 ug was reverse transcribed using random hexamers. The public reads were reprocessed in TCRdb via fastp at Q25 and MiXCR, keeping in-frame beta chains. Each CDR3 protein appears once, grouped with its most common genes and DNA. For this sample the table gives about 290,000 distinct CDR3 sequences, of which over 75% were detected only once. The top ten clones comprise less than 0.2% of the sample. Sequenced input: CD8+ T cells from PBMCs. The receptor set was obtained from a human donor with multiple sclerosis.

The CDR3 nucleotides read TGTGCCAGTGGAAGACGGGAGAGCTCCTACAATGAGCAGTTCTTC. Translation: CASGRRESSYNEQFF. The rearrangement uses TRBV19 and TRBJ2-1; the D gene is possibly TRBD2 (6 bases). Germline CDR1 is LNHDA and CDR2 is SQIVND (reference sequence). The V and J ends lost 8 bases and 0 bases respectively, with 14 bases between them. The CDR3 extends over 15 amino acids.

The rearrangement links TRBV7-6 to TRBJ1-4; D may be TRBD1 (6 bases). Germline CDR1 is SGHVS and CDR2 is FNYEAQ. The CDR3 is made up of 13 amino acids. V dropped 5 bases and J dropped 12 bases, with 16 bases sitting between them. CDR3 sequence: CASSPVTGLELFF. The CDR3, as DNA: TGTGCCAGCAGCCCGGTGACAGGTCTCGAACTGTTTTTT.

The CDR3 DNA follows: TGTGCCAGCACAGTCGGACAGGGTATGGATCAGCCCCAGCATTTT. It yields the protein CASTVGQGMDQPQHF. The J gene is TRBJ1-5, the V gene TRBV12-3 or TRBV12-4; TRBD1 matches 8 bases. This CDR3 region has 15 residues. The ends lost 7 bases at V and 5 bases at J; junction bases unmatched: 10.

This clonotype was seen only once. The chain combines TRBV19 with TRBJ1-5; D is unresolved. Germline V gene lookup returns CDR1 LNHDA and CDR2 SQIVND (reference sequence). The CDR3 extends over 11 amino acids. Trimming took 4 bases from V and 10 from J, leaving 8 bases between them. The CDR3 DNA reads TGTGCCAGTAGTAGCGGTTCTCCCCAGCATTTT. Its protein is CASSSGSPQHF.

This rearrangement joins TRBV11-1 to TRBJ1-4; D not resolved. The CDR3 is 22 amino acids. CDR1 and CDR2 (germline): SGHAT, FQDESV (reference sequence). With 1 base removed from V and 0 bases from J, the gap between germline ends came to 27 bases. The DNA for the CDR3 is TGTGCCAGCAGCTTAGTGGGCGGGTCGAGCTTCGGGGATTTTGCAACTAATGAAAAACTGTTTTTT. Translating it yields CASSLVGGSSFGDFATNEKLFF. Full variable domain (rest looked up from reference TRBV11-1 and TRBJ1-4): EAEVAQSPRYKITEKSQAVAFWCDPISGHATLYWYRQILGQGPELLVQFQDESVVDDSQLPKDRFSAERLKGVDSTLKIQPAELGDSAMYLCASSLVGGSSFGDFATNEKLFFGSGTQLSVL.

The CDR3 DNA follows: TGTGCCACCAGCAGCTACCCCCAGCGGGCCGACTACGAGCAGTACTTC. Translated: CATSSYPQRADYEQYF. V is TRBV15 and J is TRBJ2-7; maybe TRBD2 (6 bases). Germline CDR1 LNHNV, CDR2 YYDKDF (reference sequence). The CDR3 has 16 residues. Deletions cut 3 bases from V and 3 bases from J, with 18 bases between.

The rearrangement links TRBV18 to TRBJ2-7; D might be TRBD2 (6 bases). The CDR3 runs to 12 residues. The germline CDR1 and CDR2 sequences are KGHSH and LQKENI. V lost 3 bases and J 11 bases, leaving 14 bases between the germline ends. CDR3 sequence (DNA): TGTGCCAGCTCACCCCCGGGGGAGGAGAAGTACTTC. Translated, it gives CASSPPGEEKYF.

The chain combines TRBV27 with TRBJ2-7, with 7 bases matching TRBD1. Germline CDR1 MNHEY, CDR2 SMNVEV (reference sequence). The CDR3 contains 17 residues. The trim removed 2 bases at V and 5 bases at J, leaving 15 bases unmatched. DNA of the CDR3: TGTGCCAGCAGTTTAATGCCCCTGAGACAGGGTGTCCACGAGCAGTACTTC. As protein: CASSLMPLRQGVHEQYF.

The rearrangement links TRBV6-5 to TRBJ1-2, with D hard to call. Trimming stripped 6 bases from V and 4 bases from J, with 6 bases between. The CDR3 runs 11 residues. CDR1 and CDR2 from the germline V gene are MNHEY and SVGAGI. In nucleotides, the CDR3 is TGTGCCAGCAGGAACAGCTATGGCTACACCTTC. The encoded protein is CASRNSYGYTF.

The V and J genes are TRBV4-3 and TRBJ1-1; D not certain. Germline V CDR1 and CDR2: LGHNA, YSLEER. CDR3 length equals 13 residues. V was clipped by 0 bases and J by 6 bases, with 8 bases between them. CDR3 coding DNA: TGCGCCAGCAGCCAAGATAGTCTGGCTGAAGCTTTCTTT. Translating gives CASSQDSLAEAFF.

This clonotype was seen once. The V call is TRBV5-1, the J call TRBJ2-1; D may be TRBD1 (5 bases). Trimming shortened V by 5 bases and J by 4 bases, and 10 bases separated the two germline ends. In germline, CDR1 is SGHRS, CDR2 YFSETQ. The CDR3 runs to 13 residues. This CDR3 is CASREAGYNEQFF. DNA for the CDR3: TGCGCCAGCAGGGAAGCAGGGTACAATGAGCAGTTCTTC.

The chain links TRBV29-1 to TRBJ2-7, with TRBD2 matching over 8 bases. With 4 bases clipped from V and 0 bases from J, the junction kept 8 bases outside the gene matches. Germline CDR1 reads SQVTM; CDR2 reads ANQGSEA. The CDR3 spans 15 residues. CDR3 bases: TGCAGCGTTGTACCCCGGGAGGGGTTCTCCTACGAGCAGTACTTC. This codes for CSVVPREGFSYEQYF.

This clonotype was seen a single time. The V and J genes are TRBV27 and TRBJ1-5; TRBD1 matches at 7 bases. The germline gives CDR1 MNHEY, CDR2 SMNVEV (reference sequence). With V trimmed by 4 bases and J by 8 bases, 17 bases remained unmatched. The CDR3 is 17 residues long. CDR3 region: CASSSTGVFILGKPQHF. For the CDR3, the DNA is TGTGCCAGCAGTTCAACAGGGGTTTTTATCTTAGGAAAGCCCCAGCATTTT.

This rearrangement joins TRBV7-2 to TRBJ2-2, with a possible D match to TRBD2 (6 bases). V shed 2 bases and J shed 5 bases, with 15 bases lying between them. The CDR3 sequence is 16 residues long. Germline loops: CDR1 SGHTA, CDR2 FQGNSA. CDR3 loop: CASSLWGGSSTGELFF. The CDR3 DNA reads TGTGCCAGCAGCTTATGGGGAGGAAGTTCAACCGGGGAGCTGTTTTTT. Combining the CDR3 with reference TRBV7-2 and TRBJ2-2 gives the whole variable domain GAGVSQSPSNKVTEKGKDVELRCDPISGHTALYWYRQSLGQGLEFLIYFQGNSAPDKSGLPSDRFSAERTGGSVSTLTIQRTQQEDSAVYLCASSLWGGSSTGELFFGEGSRLTVL.

This clonotype has just one count. The chain links TRBV9 to TRBJ2-1, with 7 bases fitting TRBD2. CDR3 length: 14 amino acids. V lost 3 bases to trimming and J lost 5 bases; unmatched junction nucleotides: 5. CDR1 is SGDLS and CDR2 is YYNGEE in the germline V gene. In DNA, the CDR3 is TGTGCCAGCAGCGACTCAGCGGGGAACAATGAGCAGTTCTTC. Translation gives CASSDSAGNNEQFF.

V and J are TRBV10-3 and TRBJ2-7; D possibly corresponds to TRBD1 (5 bases). Between the trimmed V and J ends, which lost 3 bases and 4 bases, there was a span of 13 bases. Germline CDR1 ENHRY, CDR2 SYGVKD. The CDR3 length is 14 residues. CDR3 loop: CAISDPSGSYEQYF. In DNA, the CDR3 is TGTGCCATCAGTGATCCCTCAGGGTCTTACGAGCAGTACTTC.

V is TRBV29-1 and J is TRBJ2-5, with 9 bases matching TRBD2. Trimming cost V 3 bases and J 3 bases; bases outside gene matches: 8. The CDR3 loop spans 15 amino acids. Germline V gives CDR1 SQVTM, CDR2 ANQGSEA. The CDR3 sequence is CSVEDASGEKETQYF. The CDR3 bases are TGCAGCGTTGAGGACGCTAGCGGGGAAAAAGAGACCCAGTACTTC.

V usage is TRBV6-2 or TRBV6-3 and J usage is TRBJ2-7; D possibly corresponds to TRBD2 (5 bases). The CDR3 is made up of 17 amino acids. The germline V gene encodes CDR1 MNHEY and CDR2 SVGEGT. Deletions cut 6 bases from V and 0 bases from J, with 21 bases between. The CDR3 DNA sequence: TGTGCCAGCAGATTCGGACTGGTCCCTGCGACCTCCTACGAGCAGTACTTC. Translation gives CASRFGLVPATSYEQYF.

This clonotype turned up a few times. The rearrangement joins TRBV27 to TRBJ2-1; possibly TRBD2 for D (5 bases). Germline V gives CDR1 MNHEY, CDR2 SMNVEV (reference sequence). The CDR3 consists of 12 residues. The V gene lost 3 bases and the J gene lost 10 bases, with 10 bases spanning the gap. The CDR3 DNA reads TGTGCCAGCAGTTTGGGCGGGCGAGAGCAGTTCTTC. Residues: CASSLGGREQFF.

The chain combines TRBV2 with TRBJ1-4; D possibly corresponds to TRBD1 (5 bases). The ends were cut back, 7 bases at V and 11 bases at J, with 17 bases in the middle. Per the germline V gene, CDR1 is SNHLY and CDR2 is FYNNEI. The CDR3 length is 13 residues. CDR3 sequence (DNA): TGTGCCAGCAACCGACAGCCTAATCGGAAACTGTTTTTT. Translation: CASNRQPNRKLFF.

This clonotype appeared a single time. This chain connects TRBV9 to TRBJ1-2; D is unresolved. Germline V gene data show CDR1 as SGDLS and CDR2 as YYNGEE. The CDR3 contains 16 residues. V lost 3 bases and J lost 4, with 19 bases in between. This chain's CDR3 is CASSGNSPVSGYGYTF. The CDR3 DNA sequence: TGTGCCAGCAGCGGCAACTCCCCAGTGAGTGGCTATGGCTACACCTTC.

The chain joins TRBV6-2 or TRBV6-3 to TRBJ2-7, with TRBD2 matching 14 bases. From germline, CDR1 is MNHEY and CDR2 SVGEGT. The CDR3 totals 21 residues. J gave up 0 bases and V 2 bases, and 15 bases lay outside the gene matches. Here the CDR3 reads CASSYPPRTSGRPRGSYEQYF. CDR3 DNA sequence: TGTGCCAGCAGTTACCCCCCCCGGACTAGCGGGAGGCCTCGGGGCTCCTACGAGCAGTACTTC.

This rearrangement joins TRBV19 to TRBJ2-1, with 9 bases matching TRBD2. The CDR3 loop spans 16 amino acids. Germline CDR1 and CDR2: LNHDA and SQIVND (reference sequence). J was trimmed by 7 bases and V by 6 bases; bases with no gene match: 13. CDR3 sequence (DNA): TGTGCCAGTAGCCAATCGAGCGGGAGGTCGCTTAATGAGCAGTTCTTC. Its protein product is CASSQSSGRSLNEQFF.

The chain uses TRBV24-1 and TRBJ2-2; 7 bases match TRBD1. The junction had 5 bases not matched to a gene; V was cut back by 8 bases and J by 3 bases. Per germline, CDR1 KGHDR and CDR2 SFDVKD. This CDR3 spans 14 amino acids. CDR3 sequence: CATKSDRDTGELFF. CDR3 DNA sequence: TGTGCCACCAAGTCTGACAGGGACACCGGGGAGCTGTTTTTT.

The chain combines TRBV11-2 with TRBJ2-1; TRBD2 aligns across 8 bases. Per germline, CDR1 SGHAT and CDR2 FQNNGV. Trimming cost V 10 bases and J 11 bases; bases outside gene matches: 7. This CDR3 region has 11 residues. The CDR3 region is CANGGAGQQFF. The CDR3 DNA follows: TGTGCCAACGGGGGGGCAGGGCAGCAGTTCTTC.

The chain couples TRBV29-1 to TRBJ1-1; D gene ambiguous. The germline gives CDR1 SQVTM, CDR2 ANQGSEA. Trimming pared 7 bases from V and 4 bases from J, leaving 16 bases between. The CDR3 loop spans 13 amino acids. The CDR3 spells CSANGEVGTEAFF. CDR3 DNA sequence: TGCAGCGCTAACGGGGAGGTCGGCACTGAAGCTTTCTTT. Full variable domain (rest looked up from reference TRBV29-1 and TRBJ1-1): SAVISQKPSRDICQRGTSLTIQCQVDSQVTMMFWYRQQPGQSLTLIATANQGSEATYESGFVIDKFPISRPNLTFSTLTVSNMSPEDSSIYLCSANGEVGTEAFFGQGTRLTVV.

The V and J genes are TRBV4-1 and TRBJ1-5, with a weak D call TRBD1 (5 bases). V was clipped by 1 base and J by 5 bases, with 12 bases between them. Germline V CDR1 and CDR2: MGHRA, YSYEKL. The CDR3 sequence is 15 residues long. This chain's CDR3 is CASSQGTPGHQPQHF. CDR3 sequence (DNA): TGCGCCAGCAGCCAAGGGACTCCGGGGCATCAGCCCCAGCATTTT.

V and J are TRBV7-9 and TRBJ2-2; D tentatively reads TRBD1 or TRBD2 (5 bases each). Per the germline V gene, CDR1 is SEHNR and CDR2 is FQNEAQ (reference sequence). The CDR3 spans 11 residues. The CDR3 region is CGDDDTGELFF. The CDR3, as DNA: TGTGGGGACGATGACACCGGGGAGCTGTTTTTT. Supplemented by reference TRBV7-9 and TRBJ2-2, the full variable domain reads DTGVSQNPRHKITKRGQNVTFRCDPISEHNRLYWYRQTLGQGPEFLTYFQNEAQLEKSRLLSDRFSAERPKGSFSTLEIQRTEQGDSAMYLCGDDDTGELFFGEGSRLTVL.

The rearrangement joins TRBV5-4 to TRBJ2-7; D gene unclear. The CDR3 is 12 residues long. Germline V gene sequence: CDR1 SGHNT, CDR2 YYREEE (reference sequence). The V and J ends lost 9 bases and 4 bases respectively, with 14 bases between them. The CDR3 DNA is TGTGCCACCGGACCATCGAGGTACGAGCAGTACTTC. Translated, it gives CATGPSRYEQYF.